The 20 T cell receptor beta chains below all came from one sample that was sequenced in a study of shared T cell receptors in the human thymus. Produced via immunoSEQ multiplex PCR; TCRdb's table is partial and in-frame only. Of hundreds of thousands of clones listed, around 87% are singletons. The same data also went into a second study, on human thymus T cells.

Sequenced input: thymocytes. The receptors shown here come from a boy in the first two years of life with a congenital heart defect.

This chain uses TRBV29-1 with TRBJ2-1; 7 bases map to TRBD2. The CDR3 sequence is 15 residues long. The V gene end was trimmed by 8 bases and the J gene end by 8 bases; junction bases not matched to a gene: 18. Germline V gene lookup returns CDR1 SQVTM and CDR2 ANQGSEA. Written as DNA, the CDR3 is TGCAGCCCAGTACCACCGAGTAGGACTAGAGATGAGCAGTTCTTC. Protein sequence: CSPVPPSRTRDEQFF.

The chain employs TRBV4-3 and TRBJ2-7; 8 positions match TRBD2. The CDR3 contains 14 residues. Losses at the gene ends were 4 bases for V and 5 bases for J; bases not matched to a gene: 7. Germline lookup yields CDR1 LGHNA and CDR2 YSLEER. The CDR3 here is CASSLRGGDHEQYF. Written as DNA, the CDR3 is TGCGCCAGCAGCCTTCGGGGGGGGGACCACGAGCAGTACTTC.

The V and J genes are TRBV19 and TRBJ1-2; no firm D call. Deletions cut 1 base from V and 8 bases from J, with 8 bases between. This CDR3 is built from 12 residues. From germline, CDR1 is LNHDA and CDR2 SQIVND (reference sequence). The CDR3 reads CASSIGFGGYTF. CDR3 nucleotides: TGTGCCAGTAGTATAGGCTTCGGGGGCTACACCTTC.

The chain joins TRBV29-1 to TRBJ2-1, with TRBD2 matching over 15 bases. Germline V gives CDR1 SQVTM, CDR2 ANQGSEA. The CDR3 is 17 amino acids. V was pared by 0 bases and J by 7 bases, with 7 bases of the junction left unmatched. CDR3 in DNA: TGCAGCGTTGAAGAAATCCCCGGACTAGCGGGAGGGAATGAGCAGTTCTTC. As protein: CSVEEIPGLAGGNEQFF.

The CDR3 loop reads CSAPPNTEAFF. In nucleotides, the CDR3 is TGCAGTGCCCCTCCTAACACTGAAGCTTTCTTT. This rearrangement joins TRBV20-1 to TRBJ1-1, with D hard to call. V was trimmed by 6 bases and J by 2 bases, leaving 7 bases between them. CDR3 length equals 11 residues. Germline loops: CDR1 DFQATT, CDR2 SNEGSKA (reference sequence).

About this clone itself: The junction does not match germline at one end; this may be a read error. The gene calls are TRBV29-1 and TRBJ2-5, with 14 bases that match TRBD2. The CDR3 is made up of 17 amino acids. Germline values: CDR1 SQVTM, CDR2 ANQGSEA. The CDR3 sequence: CSFDRGSGLAGAETQYF. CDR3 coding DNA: TGCAGCTTTGATAGAGGGTCGGGACTAGCGGGAGCGGAGACCCAGTACTTC.

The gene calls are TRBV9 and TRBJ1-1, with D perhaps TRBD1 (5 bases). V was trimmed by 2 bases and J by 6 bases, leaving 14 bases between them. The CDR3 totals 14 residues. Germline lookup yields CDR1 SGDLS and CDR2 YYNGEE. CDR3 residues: CASSVEGRGSEAFF. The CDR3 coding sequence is TGTGCCAGCAGCGTCGAGGGGCGGGGGTCTGAAGCTTTCTTT.

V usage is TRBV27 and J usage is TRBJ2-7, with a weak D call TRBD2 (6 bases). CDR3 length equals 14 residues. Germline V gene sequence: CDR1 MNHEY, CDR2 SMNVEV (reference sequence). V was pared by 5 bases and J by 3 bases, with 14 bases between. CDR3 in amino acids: CASSPRGLHYEQYF. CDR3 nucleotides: TGTGCCAGCAGTCCCCGGGGACTTCACTACGAGCAGTACTTC.

The CDR3 is CASSLKAGDPGEQYF. Written as DNA, the CDR3 is TGTGCCAGCAGCTTAAAAGCGGGAGACCCGGGCGAGCAGTACTTC. The V gene is TRBV7-8, the J gene TRBJ2-7; 8 nucleotides line up with TRBD2. Unmatched junction bases numbered 9, after V lost 2 bases and J lost 6 bases. The length of the CDR3 is 15 residues. Germline CDR1 is SGHVS and CDR2 is FQNEAQ.

The CDR3 DNA reads TGTGCCAGCAGCCAACCCGGGGGATCCGGGGAGCTGTTTTTT. Translated: CASSQPGGSGELFF. This chain uses TRBV4-2 with TRBJ2-2, with D possibly TRBD2 on 6 matching bases. The V gene lost 2 bases and the J gene lost 6 bases, with 10 bases spanning the gap. Germline V gene data show CDR1 as LGHNA and CDR2 as YNFKEQ. CDR3 length: 14 amino acids.

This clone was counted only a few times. CDR3 in DNA: TGTGCCAGGGGGGGAGGGGGGCAAGAGACCCAGTACTTC. This gives the protein CARGGGGQETQYF. V is TRBV6-1 and J is TRBJ2-5; D possibly corresponds to TRBD2 (7 bases). Trimming took off 9 bases at V and 2 bases at J, with 13 bases between the two ends. The CDR3 runs to 13 residues. The germline CDR1 and CDR2 sequences are MNHNS and SASEGT.

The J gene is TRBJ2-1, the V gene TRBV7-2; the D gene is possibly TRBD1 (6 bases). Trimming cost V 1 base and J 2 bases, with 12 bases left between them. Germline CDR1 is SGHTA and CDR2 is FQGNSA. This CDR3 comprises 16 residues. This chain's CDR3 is CASSLGQAITYNEQFF. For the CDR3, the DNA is TGTGCCAGCAGCTTAGGACAGGCCATAACCTACAATGAGCAGTTCTTC.

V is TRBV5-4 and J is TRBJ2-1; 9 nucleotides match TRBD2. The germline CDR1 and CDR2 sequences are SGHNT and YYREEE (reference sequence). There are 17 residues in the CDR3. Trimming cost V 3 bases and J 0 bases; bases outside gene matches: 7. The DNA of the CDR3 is TGTGCCAGCAGCTGCGAACTTAGCGGGAGCTCCTACAATGAGCAGTTCTTC. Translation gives CASSCELSGSSYNEQFF.

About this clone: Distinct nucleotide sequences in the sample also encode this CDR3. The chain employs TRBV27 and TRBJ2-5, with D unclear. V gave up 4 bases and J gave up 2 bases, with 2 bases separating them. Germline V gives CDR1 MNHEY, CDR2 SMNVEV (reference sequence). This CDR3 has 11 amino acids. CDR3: CASSSQETQYF. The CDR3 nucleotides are TGTGCCAGCAGTTCTCAAGAGACCCAGTACTTC.

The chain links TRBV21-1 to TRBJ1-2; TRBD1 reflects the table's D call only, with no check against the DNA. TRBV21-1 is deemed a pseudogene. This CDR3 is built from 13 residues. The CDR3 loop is CASSKHRACGYTF. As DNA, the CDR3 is TGTGCCAGCAGCAAACACAGGGCGTGTGGCTACACCTTC.

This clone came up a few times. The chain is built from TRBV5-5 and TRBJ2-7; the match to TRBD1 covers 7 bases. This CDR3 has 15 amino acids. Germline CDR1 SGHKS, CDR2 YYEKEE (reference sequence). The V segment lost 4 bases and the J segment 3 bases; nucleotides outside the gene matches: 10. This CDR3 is CASSVPRDSIYEQYF. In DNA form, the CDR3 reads TGTGCCAGCAGCGTGCCCAGGGACAGCATCTACGAGCAGTACTTC.

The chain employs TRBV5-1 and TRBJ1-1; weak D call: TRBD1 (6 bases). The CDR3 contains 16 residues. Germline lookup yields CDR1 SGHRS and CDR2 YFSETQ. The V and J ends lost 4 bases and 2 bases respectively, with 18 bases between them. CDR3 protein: CASSPLPQGGNTEAFF. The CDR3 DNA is TGCGCCAGCAGCCCACTCCCACAGGGCGGTAACACTGAAGCTTTCTTT.

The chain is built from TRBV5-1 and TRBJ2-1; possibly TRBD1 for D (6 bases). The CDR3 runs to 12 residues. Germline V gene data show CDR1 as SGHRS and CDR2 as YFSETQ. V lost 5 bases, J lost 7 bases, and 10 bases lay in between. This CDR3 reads CASRDQGNEQFF. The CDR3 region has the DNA TGCGCCAGCAGGGACCAGGGGAATGAGCAGTTCTTC.

CDR3 loop: CASSLTGSLSGNTIYF. The CDR3 DNA sequence: TGTGCCAGCAGCTTAACAGGGTCCCTCTCTGGAAACACCATATATTTT. The chain couples TRBV7-9 to TRBJ1-3, with D possibly TRBD1 on 6 matching bases. Germline values: CDR1 SEHNR, CDR2 FQNEAQ (reference sequence). The CDR3 runs to 16 residues. V lost 2 bases, J lost 0 bases, and 11 bases lay in between.

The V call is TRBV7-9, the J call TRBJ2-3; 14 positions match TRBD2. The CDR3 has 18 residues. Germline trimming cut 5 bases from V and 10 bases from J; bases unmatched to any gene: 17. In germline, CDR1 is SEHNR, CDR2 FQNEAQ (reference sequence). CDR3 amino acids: CASSPTSGRAPLVDPQYF. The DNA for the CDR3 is TGTGCCAGCAGCCCGACTAGCGGGAGGGCCCCGCTCGTCGACCCGCAGTATTTT.